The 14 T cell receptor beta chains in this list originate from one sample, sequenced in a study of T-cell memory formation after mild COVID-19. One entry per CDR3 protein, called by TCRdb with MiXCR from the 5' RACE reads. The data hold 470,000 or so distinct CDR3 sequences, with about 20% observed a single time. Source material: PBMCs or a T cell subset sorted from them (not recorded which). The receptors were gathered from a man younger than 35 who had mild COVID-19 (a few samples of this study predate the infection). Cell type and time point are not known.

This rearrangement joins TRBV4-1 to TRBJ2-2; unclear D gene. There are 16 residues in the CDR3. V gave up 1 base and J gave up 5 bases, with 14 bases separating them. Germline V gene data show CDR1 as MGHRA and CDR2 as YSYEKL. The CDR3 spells CASSQATPTRTGELFF. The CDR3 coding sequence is TGCGCCAGCAGCCAAGCGACACCTACGCGGACCGGGGAGCTGTTTTTT.

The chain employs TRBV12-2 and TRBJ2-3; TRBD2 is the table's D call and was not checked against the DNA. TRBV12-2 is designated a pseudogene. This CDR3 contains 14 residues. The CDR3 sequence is CASRSRGAPDTQYF. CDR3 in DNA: TGTGCAAGTCGCTCCAGAGGGGCCCCAGATACGCAGTATTTT.

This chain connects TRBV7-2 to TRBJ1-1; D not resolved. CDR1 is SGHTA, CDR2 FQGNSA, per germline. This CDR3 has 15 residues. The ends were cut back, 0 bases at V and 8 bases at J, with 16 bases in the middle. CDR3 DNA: TGTGCCAGCAGCTTAGCGCACGCTTCGCTAGGGGAAGCTTTCTTT. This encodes CASSLAHASLGEAFF.

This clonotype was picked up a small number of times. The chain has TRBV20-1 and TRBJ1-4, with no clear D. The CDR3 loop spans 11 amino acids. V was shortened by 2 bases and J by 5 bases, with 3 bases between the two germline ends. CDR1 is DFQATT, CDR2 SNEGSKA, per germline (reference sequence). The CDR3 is CSARSNEKLFF. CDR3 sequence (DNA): TGCAGTGCTAGATCCAATGAAAAACTGTTTTTT.

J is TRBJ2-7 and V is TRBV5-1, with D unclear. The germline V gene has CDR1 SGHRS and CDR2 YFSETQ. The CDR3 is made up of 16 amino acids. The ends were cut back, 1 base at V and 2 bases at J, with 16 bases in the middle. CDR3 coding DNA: TGCGCCAGCAGCTTGACGGGTACTACGCCGGCCTACGAGCAGTACTTC. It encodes CASSLTGTTPAYEQYF.

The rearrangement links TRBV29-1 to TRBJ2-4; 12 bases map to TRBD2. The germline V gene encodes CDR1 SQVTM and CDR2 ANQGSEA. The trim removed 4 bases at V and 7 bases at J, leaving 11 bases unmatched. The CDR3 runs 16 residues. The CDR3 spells CSVAYALAGGPNIQYF. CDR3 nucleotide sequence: TGCAGCGTTGCATACGCGCTAGCGGGGGGGCCTAACATTCAGTACTTC.

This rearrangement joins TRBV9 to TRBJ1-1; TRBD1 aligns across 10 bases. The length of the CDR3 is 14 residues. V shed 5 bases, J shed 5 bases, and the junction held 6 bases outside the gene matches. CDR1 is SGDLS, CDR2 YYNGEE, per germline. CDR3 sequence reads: CASSGQGVRTEAFF. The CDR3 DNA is TGTGCCAGCAGTGGACAGGGGGTTAGGACTGAAGCTTTCTTT.

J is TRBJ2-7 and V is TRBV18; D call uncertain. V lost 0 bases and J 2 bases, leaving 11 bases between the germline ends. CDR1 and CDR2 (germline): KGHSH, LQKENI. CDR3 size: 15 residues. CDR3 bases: TGTGCCAGCTCACCACCTACCCACGGTACCTACGAGCAGTACTTC. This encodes CASSPPTHGTYEQYF.

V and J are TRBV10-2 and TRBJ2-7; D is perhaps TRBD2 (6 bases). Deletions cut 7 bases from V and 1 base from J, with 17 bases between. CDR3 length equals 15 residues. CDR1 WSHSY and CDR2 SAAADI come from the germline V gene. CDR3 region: CASMRRLRGSYEQYF. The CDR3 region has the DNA TGCGCCAGCATGAGACGGTTACGGGGGTCCTACGAGCAGTACTTC.

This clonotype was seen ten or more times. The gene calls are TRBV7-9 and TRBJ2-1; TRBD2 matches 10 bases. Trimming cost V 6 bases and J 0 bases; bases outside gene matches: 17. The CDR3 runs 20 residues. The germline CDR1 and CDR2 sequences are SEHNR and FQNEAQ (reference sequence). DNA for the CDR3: TGTGCCAGCAGGCTAGCGCTGGGGCAGAGGACTAGCGGCTCCTACAATGAGCAGTTCTTC. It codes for CASRLALGQRTSGSYNEQFF.

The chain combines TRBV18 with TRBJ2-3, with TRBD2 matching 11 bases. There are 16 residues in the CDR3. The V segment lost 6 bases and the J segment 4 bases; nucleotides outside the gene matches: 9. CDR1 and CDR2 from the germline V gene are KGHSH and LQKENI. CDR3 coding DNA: TGTGCCAGCTCCCGAACTAGCGGGGGCTTGGCAGATACGCAGTATTTT. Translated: CASSRTSGGLADTQYF.

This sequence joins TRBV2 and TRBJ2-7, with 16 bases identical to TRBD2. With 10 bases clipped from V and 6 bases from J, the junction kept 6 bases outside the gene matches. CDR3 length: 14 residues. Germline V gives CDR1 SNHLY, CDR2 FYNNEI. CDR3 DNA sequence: TGTGCCACCCCGGGACTAGCGGGGGGGCGCGAGCAGTACGTC. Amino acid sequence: CATPGLAGGREQYV.

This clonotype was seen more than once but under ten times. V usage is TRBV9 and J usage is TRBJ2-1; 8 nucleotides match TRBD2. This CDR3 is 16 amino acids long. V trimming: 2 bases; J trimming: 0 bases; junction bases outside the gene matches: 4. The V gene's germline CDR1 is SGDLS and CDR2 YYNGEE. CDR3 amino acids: CASSVSGTSSYNEQFF. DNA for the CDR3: TGTGCCAGCAGCGTTAGTGGGACTAGCTCCTACAATGAGCAGTTCTTC. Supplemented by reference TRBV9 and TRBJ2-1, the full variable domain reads DSGVTQTPKHLITATGQRVTLRCSPRSGDLSVYWYQQSLDQGLQFLIQYYNGEERAKGNILERFSAQQFPDLHSELNLSSLELGDSALYFCASSVSGTSSYNEQFFGPGTRLTVL.

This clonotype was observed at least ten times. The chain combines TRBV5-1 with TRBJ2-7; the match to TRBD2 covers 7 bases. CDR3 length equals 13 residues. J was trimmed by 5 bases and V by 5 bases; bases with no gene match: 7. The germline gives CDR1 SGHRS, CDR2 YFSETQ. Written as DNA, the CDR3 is TGCGCCAGCAGTACCGAGCGGGGAGACGAGCAGTACTTC. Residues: CASSTERGDEQYF.